This paragraph covers one TCR beta chain sequence. In terms of age and location, participants ranged from about 18 to 100 years and lived in about 25 US areas. Study processing details: It was from reference gene primer amplification that nucleated cell counts were estimated. Generated by immunoSEQ multiplex PCR, the TCRdb table keeps only in-frame clones and is missing some. Clonal size and the V and J genes are those of that table, whereas D and trimming came from the DNA. Counted here are around 130,000 clones, 70% to 90% occurring once; the ten biggest clones make up approximately 2.3%. This record belongs to a study of blood T cell repertoires in COVID-19. The receptor comes from a woman aged 45-65 years who had recovered from COVID-19. Sequencing used PBMCs or T cells enriched from blood (not recorded which).

CDR3 bases: TGTGCCAGCAGCTTAGGGACACTCTCTGGAAACACCATATATTTT. Its protein product is CASSLGTLSGNTIYF. The V call is TRBV5-6, the J call TRBJ1-3; possibly TRBD1 for D (6 bases). The CDR3 totals 15 residues. Per the germline V gene, CDR1 is SGHDT and CDR2 is YYEEEE. Trimming shortened V by 2 bases and J by 0 bases, and 9 bases separated the two germline ends.